Given below is one TCR beta chain in context. The antigen this receptor binds is unknown. Base qualities were left out, and no much larger clone turns up one base away. The data were taken from a study of cytotoxic CD8 clonotypes in ibrutinib-treated CLL (dated by TCRdb to 2020 to 2022). Context from the whole study: The cohort was composed of about a dozen relapsed/refractory and about 15 treatment-naive patients; IGHV unmutated status was identified in 17 to 18 patients. Patients were still on ibrutinib when every remission and progressive disease sample was collected. On average, each sample yielded 255,043 productive templates and tens of thousands of productive rearrangements. Samples at response were collected after a median of roughly twelve months of treatment, with a range of roughly 6 to 40 months. Cryopreserved peripheral blood mononuclear cells were collected at three points: before therapy, at response, and at either sustained remission or disease progression. Longitudinal samples were obtainable from about 30% of the roughly 90 participants in the trial. Responses were partial in around 25 patients and complete in 2; after median around 68 months follow-up, some 15 stayed in remission and about twelve progressed.

For TCR beta library preparation, approximately 2 micrograms of genomic DNA was extracted from cryopreserved PBMCs. Longitudinal blood samples from CLL patients on ibrutinib monotherapy underwent high-throughput TCR beta sequencing. The patients were enrolled in a single-center, open-label phase 2 trial of ibrutinib monotherapy. What the authors observed across the whole study: Clonality increased at ibrutinib response, stayed stable in sustained remission, and fell back toward baseline at progression. Sampling times were not matched between sustained-remission and progressing patients, and lymph node repertoires were not studied. Baseline clonality exceeded that of age-matched healthy donors and correlated strongly with circulating CD8+ T-cell counts. Public clonotypes were found to be uncommon and were observed to contract or remain stable during treatment; the increase in clonality was shown to reflect expansion of private clonotypes at ibrutinib response.

From its cysteine to its phenylalanine, the CDR3 spans 15 amino acids. Only CDR3 DNA is held: 45 bases, read in frame from base 1. V is cut back by 4 bases and J by 2 bases, with 3 bases in the junction unmatched. CDR1 and CDR2 are read off the germline V gene as SGHRS and YFSETQ. The goal of deep resolution MiSeq sequencing was a depth between 1 in 1 million and 1 in 200,000 T cells, and coverage averaged 10x per clonotype. The immunoSEQ hsTCRB Kit was used to generate TCR beta libraries. The original pipeline was this. Data were analyzed with ImmunoSEQ Data Assistant and ImmunoSEQ Analyzer, with V, D and J genes assigned per IMGT definitions. Clonality, with values ranging from 0 to 1, was calculated as one minus the normalized Shannon entropy of productive rearrangement frequencies. Only overrepresented clonotypes making up at least 0.05% of each patient's repertoire were included in the public clonotype analysis. Thirteen age-matched healthy donor repertoires from immuneACCESS were used as controls for clonality. TCRdb re-hosts the immuneACCESS table, in-frame sequences only. Its copies lack some clones; in the studies checked, an unresolved V gene accounts for under half of them, and the cause for the rest is not known. The V and J calls and clone size are taken from that table; D and trimming were inferred from the DNA. The sample records some 350,000 clones, approximately 67% of which are singletons. The biggest ten clones account for roughly 6.8% of the sample.

This material consisted of PBMCs, taken after 36 months of ibrutinib treatment. The receptor's source is a human donor with chronic lymphocytic leukemia. The receptor chain draws on TRBV5-1 and TRBJ2-6; a stretch of 7 junction bases matches TRBD1. The CDR3 is CASSRTGPGANVLTF. In nucleotide form, the sequence is TGCGCCAGCAGCCGGACAGGTCCTGGGGCCAACGTCCTGACTTTC. Where the CDR3 stops, the reference TRBV5-1 and TRBJ2-6 genes take over; the full variable domain is KAGVTQTPRYLIKTRGQQVTLSCSPISGHRSVSWYQQTPGQGLQFLFEYFSETQRNKGNFPGRFSGRQFSNSRSEMNVSTLELGDSALYLCASSRTGPGANVLTFGAGSRLTVL.